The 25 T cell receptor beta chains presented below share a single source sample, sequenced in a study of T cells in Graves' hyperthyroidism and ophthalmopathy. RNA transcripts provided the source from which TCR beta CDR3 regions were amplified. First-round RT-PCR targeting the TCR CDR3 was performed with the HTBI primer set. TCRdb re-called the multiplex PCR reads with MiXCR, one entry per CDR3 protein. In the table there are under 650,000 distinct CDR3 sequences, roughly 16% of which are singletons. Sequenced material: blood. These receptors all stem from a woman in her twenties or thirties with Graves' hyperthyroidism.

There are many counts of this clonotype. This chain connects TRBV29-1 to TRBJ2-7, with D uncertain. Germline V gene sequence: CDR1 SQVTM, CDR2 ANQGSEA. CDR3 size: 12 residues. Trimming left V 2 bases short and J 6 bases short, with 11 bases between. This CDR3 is CSVELGSGEQYF. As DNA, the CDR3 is TGCAGCGTTGAACTAGGGTCTGGCGAGCAGTACTTC.

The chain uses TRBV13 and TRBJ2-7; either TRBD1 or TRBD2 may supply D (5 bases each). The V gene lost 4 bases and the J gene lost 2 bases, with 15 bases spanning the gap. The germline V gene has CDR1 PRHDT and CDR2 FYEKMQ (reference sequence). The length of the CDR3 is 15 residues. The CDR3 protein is CASSSPRGRTYEQYF. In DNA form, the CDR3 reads TGTGCCAGCAGCTCCCCCCGGGGCAGAACCTACGAGCAGTACTTC.

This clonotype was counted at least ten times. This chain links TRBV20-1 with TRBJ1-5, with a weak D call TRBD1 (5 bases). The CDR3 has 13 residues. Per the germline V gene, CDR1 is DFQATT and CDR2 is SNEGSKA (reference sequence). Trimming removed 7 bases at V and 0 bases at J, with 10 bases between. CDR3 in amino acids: CSGRGDSNQPQHF. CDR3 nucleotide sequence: TGCAGTGGCCGGGGGGATAGCAATCAGCCCCAGCATTTT.

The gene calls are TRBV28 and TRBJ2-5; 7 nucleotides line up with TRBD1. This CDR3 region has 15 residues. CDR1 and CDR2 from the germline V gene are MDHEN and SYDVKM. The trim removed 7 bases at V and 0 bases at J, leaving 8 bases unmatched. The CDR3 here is CASNRDRAYQETQYF. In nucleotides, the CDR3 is TGTGCCAGCAACCGTGACAGGGCCTACCAAGAGACCCAGTACTTC. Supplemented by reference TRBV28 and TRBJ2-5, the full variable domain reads DVKVTQSSRYLVKRTGEKVFLECVQDMDHENMFWYRQDPGLGLRLIYFSYDVKMKEKGDIPEGYSVSREKKERFSLILESASTNQTSMYLCASNRDRAYQETQYFGPGTRLLVL.

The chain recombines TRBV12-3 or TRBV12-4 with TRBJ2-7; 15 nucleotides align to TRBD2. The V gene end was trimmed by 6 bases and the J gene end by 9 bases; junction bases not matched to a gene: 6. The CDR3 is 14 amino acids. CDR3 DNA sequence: TGTGCCAGCAGCACGGGACTAGCGGGAGGTCGGCAGTACTTC. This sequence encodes CASSTGLAGGRQYF.

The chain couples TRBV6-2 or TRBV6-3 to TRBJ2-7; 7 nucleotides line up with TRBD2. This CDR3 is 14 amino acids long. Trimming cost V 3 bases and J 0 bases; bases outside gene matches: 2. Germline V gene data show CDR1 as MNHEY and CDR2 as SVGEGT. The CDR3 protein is CASSYGTTSYEQYF. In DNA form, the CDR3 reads TGTGCCAGCAGTTATGGGACTACCTCCTACGAGCAGTACTTC.

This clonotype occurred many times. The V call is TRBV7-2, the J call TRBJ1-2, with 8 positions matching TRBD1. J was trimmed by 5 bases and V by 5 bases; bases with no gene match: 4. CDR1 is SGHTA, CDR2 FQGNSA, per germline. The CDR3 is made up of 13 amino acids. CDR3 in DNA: TGTGCCAGCAGCCCTCGGACAGGGTATGGCTACACCTTC. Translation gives CASSPRTGYGYTF.

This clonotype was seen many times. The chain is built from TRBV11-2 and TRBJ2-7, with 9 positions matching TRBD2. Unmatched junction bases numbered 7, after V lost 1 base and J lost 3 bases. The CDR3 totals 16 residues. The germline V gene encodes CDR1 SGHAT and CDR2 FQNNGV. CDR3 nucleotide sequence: TGTGCCAGCAGCTTAGGTCTTTTAGCGGGAGACTACGAGCAGTACTTC. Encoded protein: CASSLGLLAGDYEQYF.

For the CDR3, the DNA is TGTGCCAGCAGTTTATCTCGGACAGGGGGCAACGAGCAGTACTTC. Protein sequence: CASSLSRTGGNEQYF. The gene calls are TRBV27 and TRBJ2-7, with 11 bases identical to TRBD1. V shed 0 bases, J shed 5 bases, and the junction held 3 bases outside the gene matches. This CDR3 region has 15 residues. The germline V gene has CDR1 MNHEY and CDR2 SMNVEV (reference sequence).

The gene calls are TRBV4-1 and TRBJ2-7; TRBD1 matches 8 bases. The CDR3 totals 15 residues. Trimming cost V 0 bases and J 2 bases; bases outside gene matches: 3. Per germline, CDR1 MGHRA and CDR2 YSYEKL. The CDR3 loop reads CASSQDRTGTYEQYF. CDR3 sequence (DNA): TGCGCCAGCAGCCAAGATCGGACAGGGACCTACGAGCAGTACTTC.

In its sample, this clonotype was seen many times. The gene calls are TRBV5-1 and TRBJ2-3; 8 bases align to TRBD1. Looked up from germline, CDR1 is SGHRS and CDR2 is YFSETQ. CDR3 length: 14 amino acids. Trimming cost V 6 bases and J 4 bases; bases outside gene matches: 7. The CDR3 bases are TGCGCCAGCATGGGACAGGTGACATCAGATACGCAGTATTTT. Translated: CASMGQVTSDTQYF.

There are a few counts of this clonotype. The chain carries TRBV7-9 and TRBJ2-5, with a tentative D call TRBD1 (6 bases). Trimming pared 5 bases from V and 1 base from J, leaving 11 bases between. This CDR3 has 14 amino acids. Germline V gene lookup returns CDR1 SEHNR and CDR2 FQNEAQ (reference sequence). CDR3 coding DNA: TGTGCCAGCAGCGACACAGGGTTCCAAGAGACCCAGTACTTC. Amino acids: CASSDTGFQETQYF.

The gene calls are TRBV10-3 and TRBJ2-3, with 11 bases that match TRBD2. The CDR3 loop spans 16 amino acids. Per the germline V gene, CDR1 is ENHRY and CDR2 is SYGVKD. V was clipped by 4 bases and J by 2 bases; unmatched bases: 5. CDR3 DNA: TGTGCCATCAGTGCGTCTAGCGGGAGGAACACAGATACGCAGTATTTT. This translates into CAISASSGRNTDTQYF.

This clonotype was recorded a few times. The CDR3 sequence is CASSEVDEKLFF. As DNA, the CDR3 is TGTGCCAGCAGTGAGGTCGACGAAAAACTGTTTTTT. J is TRBJ1-4 and V is TRBV28; D is uncertain. V gave up 5 bases and J gave up 8 bases, with 9 bases separating them. The CDR3 runs 12 residues. Germline lookup yields CDR1 MDHEN and CDR2 SYDVKM. Combining the CDR3 with reference TRBV28 and TRBJ1-4 gives the whole variable domain DVKVTQSSRYLVKRTGEKVFLECVQDMDHENMFWYRQDPGLGLRLIYFSYDVKMKEKGDIPEGYSVSREKKERFSLILESASTNQTSMYLCASSEVDEKLFFGSGTQLSVL.

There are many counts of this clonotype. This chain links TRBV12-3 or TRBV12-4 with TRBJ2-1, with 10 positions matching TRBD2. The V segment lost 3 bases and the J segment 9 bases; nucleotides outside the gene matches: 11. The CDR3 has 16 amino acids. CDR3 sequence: CASSLGSSGRAGEQFF. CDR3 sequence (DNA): TGTGCCAGCAGTTTGGGGTCCAGCGGGAGGGCCGGTGAGCAGTTCTTC.

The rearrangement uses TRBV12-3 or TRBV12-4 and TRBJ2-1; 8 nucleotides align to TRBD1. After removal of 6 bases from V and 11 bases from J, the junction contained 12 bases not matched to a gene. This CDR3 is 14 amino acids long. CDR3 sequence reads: CASSQGLRDRQQFF. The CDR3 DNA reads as TGTGCCAGCAGCCAAGGACTCCGGGACAGGCAGCAGTTCTTC.

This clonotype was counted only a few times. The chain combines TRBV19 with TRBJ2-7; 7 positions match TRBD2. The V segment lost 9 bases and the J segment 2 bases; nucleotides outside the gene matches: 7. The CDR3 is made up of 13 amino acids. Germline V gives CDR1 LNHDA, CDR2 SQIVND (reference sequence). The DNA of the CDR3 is TGTGCCAGCGGGGGAGGGGTGACCTACGAGCAGTACTTC. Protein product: CASGGGVTYEQYF.

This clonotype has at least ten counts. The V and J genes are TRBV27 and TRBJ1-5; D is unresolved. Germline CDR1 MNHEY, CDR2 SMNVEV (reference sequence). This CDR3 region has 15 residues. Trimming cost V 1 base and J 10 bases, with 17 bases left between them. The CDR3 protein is CASSLFWAGHVPQHF. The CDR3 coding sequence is TGTGCCAGCAGTTTATTTTGGGCCGGTCACGTTCCCCAGCATTTT.

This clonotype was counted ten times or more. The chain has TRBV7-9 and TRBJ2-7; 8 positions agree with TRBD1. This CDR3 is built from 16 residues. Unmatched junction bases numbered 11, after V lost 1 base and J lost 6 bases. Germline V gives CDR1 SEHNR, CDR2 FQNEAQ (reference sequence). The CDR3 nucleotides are TGTGCCAGCAGCTTAGTAGGAGGGACAGGATCTGTCGAGCAGTACTTC. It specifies CASSLVGGTGSVEQYF.

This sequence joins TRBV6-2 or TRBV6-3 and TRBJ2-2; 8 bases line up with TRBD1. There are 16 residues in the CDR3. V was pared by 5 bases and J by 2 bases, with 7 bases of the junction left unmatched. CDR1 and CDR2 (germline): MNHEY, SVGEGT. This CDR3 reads CASSPRGRHNTGELFF. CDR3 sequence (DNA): TGTGCCAGCAGTCCCAGGGGGCGGCATAACACCGGGGAGCTGTTTTTT.

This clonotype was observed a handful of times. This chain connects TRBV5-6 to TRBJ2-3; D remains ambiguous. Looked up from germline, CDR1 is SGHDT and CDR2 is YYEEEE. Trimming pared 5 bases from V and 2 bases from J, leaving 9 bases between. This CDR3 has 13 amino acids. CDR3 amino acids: CASRTYPTDTQYF. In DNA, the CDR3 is TGTGCCAGCAGAACTTACCCCACAGATACGCAGTATTTT. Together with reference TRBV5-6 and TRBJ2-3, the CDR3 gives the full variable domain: DAGVTQSPTHLIKTRGQQVTLRCSPKSGHDTVSWYQQALGQGPQFIFQYYEEEERQRGNFPDRFSGHQFPNYSSELNVNALLLGDSALYLCASRTYPTDTQYFGPGTRLTVL.

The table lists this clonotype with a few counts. For the CDR3, the DNA is TGCAGTGCCACAGAAGTAGGGCAGGGGGGCAATCAGCCCCAGCATTTT. It codes for CSATEVGQGGNQPQHF. This chain connects TRBV20-1 to TRBJ1-5, with 7 bases lining up with TRBD1. CDR1 is DFQATT and CDR2 is SNEGSKA in the germline V gene (reference sequence). The J segment lost 2 bases and the V segment lost 6 bases, leaving 13 bases of the junction unmatched. The CDR3 extends over 16 amino acids.

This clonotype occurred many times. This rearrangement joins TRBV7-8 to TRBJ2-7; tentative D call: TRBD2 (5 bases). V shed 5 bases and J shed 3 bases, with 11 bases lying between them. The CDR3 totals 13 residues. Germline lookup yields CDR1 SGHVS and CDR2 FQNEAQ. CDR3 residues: CASSHTGFYEQYF. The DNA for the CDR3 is TGTGCCAGCAGCCATACGGGGTTCTACGAGCAGTACTTC.

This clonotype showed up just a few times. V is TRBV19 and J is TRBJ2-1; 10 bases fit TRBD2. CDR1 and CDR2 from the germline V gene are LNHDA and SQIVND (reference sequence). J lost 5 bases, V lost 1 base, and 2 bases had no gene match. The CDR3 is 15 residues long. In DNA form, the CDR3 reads TGTGCCAGTAGTATAGGGACTAGCGGCCACAATGAGCAGTTCTTC. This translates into CASSIGTSGHNEQFF.

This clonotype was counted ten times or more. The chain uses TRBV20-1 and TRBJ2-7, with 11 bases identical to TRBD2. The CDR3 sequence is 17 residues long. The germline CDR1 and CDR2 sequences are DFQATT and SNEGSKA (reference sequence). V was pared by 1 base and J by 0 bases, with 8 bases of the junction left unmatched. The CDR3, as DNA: TGCAGTGCTAGAGCGTATGGGACTAGCGGCTCCTCCTACGAGCAGTACTTC. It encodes CSARAYGTSGSSYEQYF.